A single TCR beta chain is shown here with its context. Its antigen remains undetermined. Per-base qualities were not stored, and no clone one base away is much larger. From alopecia areata patients, peripheral blood was collected along with lesional scalp punch biopsies. PBMCs were isolated by density centrifugation and stained for CD3, CD4 and CD8, after which CD4+ and CD8+ T cells were sorted on a FACSAria. CDR1 and CDR2 (SGHRS, YFSETQ) derive from the germline V gene. After removal of 3 bases from V and 3 bases from J, the junction retains 5 bases not matched to a gene. The CDR3 contains 15 residues, cysteine and phenylalanine counted. Just the 45-base CDR3 DNA is kept, in frame starting at base 1. The library was obtained by the immunoSEQ multiplex PCR assay. RNA was extracted from all samples and reverse transcribed into cDNA, which served as template for TCR sequencing. SuperScript III was used for first-strand cDNA synthesis, primed with a 2:1 mix of oligo-dT and random hexamers. A synthetic immune receptor repertoire was used to measure amplification bias, and any remaining bias was corrected computationally. As for how the authors treated the data: After raw reads were preprocessed to remove errors, the CDR3 was defined following IMGT conventions as running from the conserved cysteine to phenylalanine. To get clonality, Shannon entropy was normalized by log2 of the number of productive unique TCRs and the result was subtracted from 1. Whether each scalp clone was CD4 or CD8 was inferred by checking scalp TCRbeta sequences against the CD4 and CD8 repertoires from sorted blood. TCRdb stores this immuneACCESS table with in-frame sequences only. Part of the clones is absent; in the studies checked, under half of the shortfall reflects unresolved V genes, and no reason is known for the rest. Clone size and V and J calls were adopted from that table, with D and trimming inferred from the DNA. Here the sample has about 160,000 clones; over 45% occur a single time. About 6.4% of the sample lies in the top ten.

This sample stems from a study of CD8+ T cells in alopecia areata (dated by TCRdb to the late 2010s). Context from the whole study: The treated patients took part in an open-label pilot trial in which moderate-to-severe alopecia areata was treated with oral tofacitinib at 5 to 10 mg twice daily. Amplification of TCRbeta CDR3 regions was done by immunoSEQ multiplex PCR using 35 Vbeta forward primers and 13 Jbeta reverse primers. Scalp clonality was compared across normal scalp (n=4), patchy alopecia areata scalp (n=8), and alopecia totalis/universalis scalp (n=8). The study used high-throughput TCRbeta sequencing to examine T cell clonal expansion in alopecia areata, in both the C3H/HeJ mouse model and human patients. RNA was extracted with the PAXgene miRNA kit for fixed scalp, the miRNeasy kit for PBMCs, and the RNeasy kit for mouse skin. Tofacitinib was given for 6 to 18 months, followed by 6 months of follow-up off drug to assess delayed response and recurrence. Patients on tofacitinib were biopsied at baseline and after 4 and 24 weeks of treatment, and several of the patients also had a later scalp biopsy. On the human side, TCRbeta sequencing was run on scalp tissue and on sorted CD4+ and CD8+ peripheral blood T cells from healthy controls and from alopecia areata patients with either patchy or totalis/universalis disease. Paper-wide results and their limitations: Compared with mice, TCR sequences shared between patients were less clear, possibly partly because of HLA diversity across the patient population. Unlike mouse skin, which is dominated by gammadelta T cells, normal human skin has resident alphabeta T cells that are also sequenced, and this complicates analysis of the scalp TCR repertoire. Compared with normal scalp, lesional scalp had higher clonality and more expanded CD8+ clones, particularly in alopecia totalis/universalis, a pattern that suggests antigenic drive.

Sequenced material: CD4+ T cells sorted from blood. Here the chain combines TRBV5-1 and TRBJ2-3; TRBD1 aligns with 9 central bases. This receptor was identified in a human donor with alopecia areata. In nucleotides, the sequence is TGCGCCAGCAGCTCGGCCGGGACAGGGACAGATACGCAGTATTTT. Its translation reads: CASSSAGTGTDTQYF.